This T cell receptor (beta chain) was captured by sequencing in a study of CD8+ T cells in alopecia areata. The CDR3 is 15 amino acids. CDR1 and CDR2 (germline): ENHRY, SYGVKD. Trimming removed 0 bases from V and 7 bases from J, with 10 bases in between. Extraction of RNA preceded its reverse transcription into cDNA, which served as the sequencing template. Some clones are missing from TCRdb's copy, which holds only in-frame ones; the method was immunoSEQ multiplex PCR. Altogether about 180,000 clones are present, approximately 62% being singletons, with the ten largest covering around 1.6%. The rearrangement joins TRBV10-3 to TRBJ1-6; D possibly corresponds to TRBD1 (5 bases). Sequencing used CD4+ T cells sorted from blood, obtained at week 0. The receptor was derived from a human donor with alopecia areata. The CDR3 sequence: CAISESPGKNSPLHF. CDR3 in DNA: TGTGCCATCAGTGAGTCGCCAGGGAAGAATTCACCCCTCCACTTT.